This record covers a single TCR beta chain. The target antigen is unknown. This CDR3 contains 17 residues. Germline V lookup: CDR1 LGHDT, CDR2 YNNKEL (reference sequence). V lost 1 base, J lost 5 bases, and 18 bases lay in between. This entry comes from a study of T cells after yellow fever vaccination. On the study more broadly: The SMART-Seq v4 Ultra Low Input method served to prepare the low-cell-number fractions. Points from the study as a whole: Re-detected after boosting: most primary clones, 96% of CD4 and under 90% of CD8.

Researchers made TCR cDNA using 5'RACE template switching, and this step added a universal primer site and UMIs. MiXCR was run by TCRdb on the 5' RACE reads, yielding one entry per CDR3 protein. The repertoire holds approximately 610,000 distinct CDR3 sequences, around 16% seen once, with about 18% in the top ten. Here the sequenced sample was PBMCs, taken around 5 days after the first yellow fever vaccination. This chain uses TRBV3-1 with TRBJ2-1; tentatively, D is TRBD1 or TRBD2 (5 bases each). This sequence was found in a young man who received the YFV17D yellow fever vaccine. CDR3 amino acids: CASSQVLLGDGDNEQFF. The CDR3 DNA follows: TGTGCCAGCAGCCAAGTTCTTCTTGGGGACGGAGACAATGAGCAGTTCTTC.